The 17 T cell receptor beta chains presented below share a single source sample, sequenced in a study of blood T cells in healthy people across ages. Next came a second PCR, run for about 7 to 12 cycles, which used a sample-barcoded 5' primer along with a J-beta primer mix. TCRdb reprocessed the 5' RACE reads via MiXCR and lists one record per CDR3 protein. The sample consists of 710,000 or so distinct CDR3 sequences, 20% to 25% of them appearing once. Sequenced sample: blood. The receptors stem from a man between 65 and 85 years old in good health.

The chain recombines TRBV30 with TRBJ1-4; 7 nucleotides align to TRBD1. Per the germline V gene, CDR1 is GTSNPN and CDR2 is SVGIG (reference sequence). This CDR3 contains 13 residues. Trimming removed 3 bases from V and 7 bases from J; junction bases left unmatched: 5. The CDR3 reads CAWRPTGVEKLFF. CDR3 DNA: TGTGCCTGGAGGCCCACAGGGGTTGAAAAACTGTTTTTT.

This clonotype was detected only a few times. The V gene is TRBV20-1, the J gene TRBJ2-7, with 10 bases fitting TRBD1. From germline, CDR1 is DFQATT and CDR2 SNEGSKA (reference sequence). The CDR3 extends over 14 amino acids. With V trimmed by 5 bases and J by 6 bases, 10 bases remained unmatched. CDR3 sequence (DNA): TGCAGTGCTCGACTGACAGGGGGCGTCCGCGAGCAGTACTTC. Amino acid sequence: CSARLTGGVREQYF.

This clonotype was seen more than once but under ten times. The V and J genes are TRBV10-3 and TRBJ1-2; 7 nucleotides line up with TRBD1. The CDR3 is 15 residues long. CDR1 and CDR2 (germline): ENHRY, SYGVKD. V was pared by 8 bases and J by 2 bases, with 11 bases of the junction left unmatched. The CDR3 region is CAIPRGTERNYGYTF. In DNA, the CDR3 is TGTGCCATCCCGAGAGGGACAGAACGAAACTATGGCTACACCTTC.

The chain has TRBV9 and TRBJ1-4, with D possibly being TRBD1 (5 bases). The V end lost 0 bases, the J end lost 13 bases, and 13 bases lay between the germline ends. This CDR3 comprises 13 residues. Germline assignment: CDR1 SGDLS and CDR2 YYNGEE. In DNA form, the CDR3 reads TGTGCCAGCAGCGTAGGTATGGCCGGGGGACTGTTTTTT. Translation: CASSVGMAGGLFF.

This clonotype has a handful of counts. The chain couples TRBV7-6 to TRBJ2-3; D not certain. Trimming shortened V by 5 bases and J by 4 bases, and 7 bases separated the two germline ends. From germline, CDR1 is SGHVS and CDR2 FNYEAQ. CDR3 length: 12 amino acids. CDR3 in amino acids: CASSRNSDTQYF. CDR3 nucleotide sequence: TGTGCCAGCAGCCGAAACTCAGATACGCAGTATTTT. The whole variable domain, remainder taken from reference TRBV7-6 and TRBJ2-3, is GAGVSQSPRYKVTKRGQDVALRCDPISGHVSLYWYRQALGQGPEFLTYFNYEAQQDKSGLPNDRFSAERPEGSISTLTIQRTEQRDSAMYRCASSRNSDTQYFGPGTRLTVL.

The chain combines TRBV20-1 with TRBJ2-3; TRBD1 agrees at 12 bases. The germline V gene encodes CDR1 DFQATT and CDR2 SNEGSKA (reference sequence). V lost 5 bases to trimming and J lost 6 bases; unmatched junction nucleotides: 9. The CDR3 contains 15 residues. The CDR3 nucleotides read TGCAGTGCTGAAGCGGGACAGGGGGCATCCGATACGCAGTATTTT. It codes for CSAEAGQGASDTQYF.

The chain combines TRBV7-2 with TRBJ2-3, with 9 nucleotides matching TRBD2. Looked up from germline, CDR1 is SGHTA and CDR2 is FQGNSA. This CDR3 region has 16 residues. Losses at the gene ends were 1 base for V and 5 bases for J; bases not matched to a gene: 7. The CDR3 loop reads CASSLVASGKVDTQYF. In DNA, the CDR3 is TGTGCCAGCAGCTTAGTAGCTAGCGGGAAAGTAGATACGCAGTATTTT.

This clonotype has only a few counts. The chain recombines TRBV4-1 with TRBJ2-3; TRBD2 aligns across 8 bases. Germline V gene data show CDR1 as MGHRA and CDR2 as YSYEKL. The J segment lost 5 bases and the V segment lost 3 bases, leaving 7 bases of the junction unmatched. This CDR3 has 15 amino acids. In nucleotides, the CDR3 is TGCGCCAGCAGCCATGGAGCGGGAGATCGAGATACGCAGTATTTT. Encoded protein: CASSHGAGDRDTQYF.

DNA for the CDR3: TGTGCCAGCAGGTCCGACAGGGGGGAAGCAGATACGCAGTATTTT. It translates to CASRSDRGEADTQYF. The J gene is TRBJ2-3, the V gene TRBV12-3 or TRBV12-4; 9 bases are a match to TRBD1. CDR3 length: 15 residues. Losses at the gene ends were 6 bases for V and 4 bases for J; bases not matched to a gene: 8.

The chain uses TRBV6-1 and TRBJ2-1; TRBD1 or TRBD2 may be the D gene (5 bases each). The germline CDR1 and CDR2 sequences are MNHNS and SASEGT. The CDR3 length is 17 residues. Trimming pared 6 bases from V and 0 bases from J, leaving 18 bases between. The CDR3 nucleotides read TGTGCCAGCAGGGTACGGGGCTACTCGAACTCCTACAATGAGCAGTTCTTC. Protein product: CASRVRGYSNSYNEQFF.

The genes are TRBV29-1 and TRBJ1-4, with TRBD1 matching 7 bases. Trimming removed 6 bases from V and 8 bases from J; junction bases left unmatched: 12. The CDR3 length is 14 residues. Germline assignment: CDR1 SQVTM and CDR2 ANQGSEA. The CDR3 here is CSVAEQGTVEKLFF. In DNA, the CDR3 is TGCAGCGTCGCAGAACAGGGGACTGTGGAAAAACTGTTTTTT.

A few counts support this clonotype. The chain uses TRBV7-9 and TRBJ1-2; D not certain. V dropped 1 base and J dropped 1 base, with 10 bases sitting between them. Per germline, CDR1 SEHNR and CDR2 FQNEAQ (reference sequence). The CDR3 totals 15 residues. CDR3 region: CASSLGLYRNYGYTF. CDR3 coding DNA: TGTGCCAGCAGCTTAGGCCTATACCGTAACTATGGCTACACCTTC.

The rearrangement joins TRBV27 to TRBJ2-1; D may be TRBD1 or TRBD2 (5 bases each). The J call is in doubt because the DNA end fits TRBJ2-5 better. The CDR3 totals 15 residues. Germline CDR1 is MNHEY and CDR2 is SMNVEV (reference sequence). CDR3 in amino acids: CASSFSRGTRETQYF. Here the CDR3 DNA reads TGTGCCAGCAGTTTCTCACGGGGCACCAGGGAGACCCAGTACTTC.

Only a few counts were recorded for this clonotype. The chain links TRBV5-6 to TRBJ2-3; 9 bases align to TRBD2. Losses at the gene ends were 6 bases for V and 3 bases for J; bases not matched to a gene: 5. CDR1 SGHDT and CDR2 YYEEEE come from the germline V gene. The CDR3 has 14 amino acids. CDR3 residues: CASNLAGRTDTQYF. CDR3 coding DNA: TGTGCCAGCAACCTAGCGGGGCGAACAGATACGCAGTATTTT.

The chain combines TRBV6-6 with TRBJ2-7; unclear D gene. The V gene lost 4 bases and the J gene lost 2 bases, with 6 bases spanning the gap. The CDR3 contains 12 residues. Germline V gene sequence: CDR1 MNHNY, CDR2 SVGAGI (reference sequence). CDR3: CASSSTPYEQYV. CDR3 in DNA: TGTGCCAGCAGTTCGACTCCCTACGAGCAGTACGTC.

This clonotype was detected a few times. The conserved phenylalanine or tryptophan normally closing the CDR3 is absent here, so this likely arose from a read error. The J gene is TRBJ1-2, the V gene TRBV5-1, with TRBD1 identical over 12 bases. Germline lookup yields CDR1 SGHRS and CDR2 YFSETQ. This CDR3 is 15 amino acids long. J was trimmed by 5 bases and V by 4 bases; bases with no gene match: 6. The CDR3 region has the DNA TGCGCCAGCAGCCCGGGACAGGGGGCGCGGTATGGCTACACCCTC. Translating it yields CASSPGQGARYGYTL.

This clonotype was recorded a few times. This chain links TRBV29-1 with TRBJ1-3; 7 positions match TRBD1. The CDR3 runs 14 residues. Losses at the gene ends were 6 bases for V and 0 bases for J; bases not matched to a gene: 5. Germline V CDR1 and CDR2: SQVTM, ANQGSEA. Here the CDR3 DNA reads TGCAGCGTGGTCGGGACAGTCTCTGGAAACACCATATATTTT. Translation: CSVVGTVSGNTIYF.